A selection of T cell receptor beta chains follows, all from one sample in a study of cytomegalovirus exposure and HLA in healthy donors. TCRdb keeps only in-frame clones here, not all; method: immunoSEQ multiplex PCR. The sample table sets out 77,000 or so clones. Sequencing was carried out using PBMCs. The source of these receptors is a man younger than 45 in good health and CMV-seronegative. Both conserved end residues are part of each CDR3. D genes are given only for firm matches. Clone size is not always given. Where it is, it says once, few, many or a class for expanded clones.

d_call clone_size j_call v_call cdr3_aa cdr3_nt
TRBD1 NA TRBJ2-3 TRBV4-1 CASSQSGTGTGDTQYF TGCGCCAGCAGCCAGTCTGGGACAGGGACGGGAGATACGCAGTATTTT
NA NA TRBJ2-7 TRBV5-1 CASSLAVASYEQYF TGCGCCAGCAGCTTGGCGGTAGCCTCCTACGAGCAGTACTTC
NA NA TRBJ2-7 TRBV2 CASRRDGSYEQYF TGTGCCAGCAGGCGGGACGGATCCTACGAGCAGTACTTC
TRBD1 NA TRBJ1-1 TRBV6-6 CASSRTGETEAFF TGTGCCAGCAGCCGGACAGGGGAAACTGAAGCTTTCTTT
NA NA TRBJ2-7 TRBV6-1 CASSEGQPNSYEQYF TGTGCCAGCAGTGAAGGACAACCCAACTCCTACGAGCAGTACTTC
NA NA TRBJ1-4 TRBV5-1 CASSLDRSEKLFF TGCGCCAGCAGCTTGGATAGAAGTGAAAAACTGTTTTTT
NA NA TRBJ2-3 TRBV11-2 CASSSQGSSTDTQYF TGTGCCAGCAGCTCCCAGGGATCTAGCACAGATACGCAGTATTTT
NA NA TRBJ2-1 TRBV4-3 CASSQEASLSYNEQFF TGCGCCAGCAGCCAAGAGGCCTCCCTCTCCTACAATGAGCAGTTCTTC
NA NA TRBJ1-2 TRBV29-1 CSVEAWGDGYTF TGCAGCGTTGAGGCGTGGGGGGACGGCTACACCTTC
TRBD1 NA TRBJ1-4 TRBV9 CASSAGTGGNEKLFF TGTGCCAGCAGCGCAGGGACAGGGGGTAATGAAAAACTGTTTTTT
TRBD2 NA TRBJ2-1 TRBV11-3 CASSGSGAYNEQFF TGTGCCAGCAGCGGTAGCGGGGCCTACAATGAGCAGTTCTTC
NA medium-sized TRBJ1-5 TRBV6-4 CASSETGPNQPQHF TGTGCCAGCAGTGAAACAGGACCCAATCAGCCCCAGCATTTT
NA NA TRBJ1-1 TRBV15 CATNLGSRNTEAFF TGTGCCACCAACCTGGGGAGCAGGAACACTGAAGCTTTCTTT
NA NA TRBJ1-1 TRBV5-1 CASSPGLTAFLQAFF TGCGCCAGCAGCCCAGGGCTGACAGCCTTTCTTCAAGCTTTCTTT
NA NA TRBJ2-7 TRBV30 CAWSVPLGGEQYF TGTGCCTGGAGTGTACCGTTGGGGGGCGAGCAGTACTTC
TRBD1 NA TRBJ1-5 TRBV5-8 CASGWTGYVDQPQHF TGTGCCAGCGGATGGACAGGGTATGTCGATCAGCCCCAGCATTTT